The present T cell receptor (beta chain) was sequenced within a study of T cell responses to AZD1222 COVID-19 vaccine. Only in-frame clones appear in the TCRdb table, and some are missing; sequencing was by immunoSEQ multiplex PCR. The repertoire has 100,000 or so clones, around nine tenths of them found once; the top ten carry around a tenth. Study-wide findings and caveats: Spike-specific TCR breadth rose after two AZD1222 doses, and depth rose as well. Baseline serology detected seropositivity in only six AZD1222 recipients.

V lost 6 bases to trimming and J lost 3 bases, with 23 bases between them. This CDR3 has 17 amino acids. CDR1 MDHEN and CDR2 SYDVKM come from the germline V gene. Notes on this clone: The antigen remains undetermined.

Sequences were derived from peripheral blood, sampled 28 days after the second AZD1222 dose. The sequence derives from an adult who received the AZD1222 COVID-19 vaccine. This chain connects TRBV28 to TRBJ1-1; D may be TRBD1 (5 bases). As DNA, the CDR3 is TGTGCCAGCAGCCCCGGGAGGGGCCGCGTTGGTGACACTGAAGCTTTCTTT. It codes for CASSPGRGRVGDTEAFF.